This TCR beta chain was obtained from a study of T cells in Graves' hyperthyroidism and ophthalmopathy. The germline V gene has CDR1 SQVTM and CDR2 ANQGSEA. CDR3 length equals 13 residues. Trimming pared 0 bases from V and 8 bases from J, leaving 13 bases between. Patients aged 18 to 65 had newly diagnosed hyperthyroidism that had lasted under 2 months. Cells are PBMCs isolated from around 9.4 ml of fresh blood. This clonotype showed up many times. The antigen remains unidentified. Using RNA transcripts as the source, TCR beta CDR3 regions were amplified. The HTBI primer set drove a first-round RT-PCR of the TCR CDR3. TCRdb reanalysed the multiplex PCR reads using MiXCR and keeps one entry per CDR3 protein. The repertoire consists of under 650,000 distinct CDR3 sequences, with 15% to 20% occurring once and the leading ten covering 3.5% to 4%. Notes on the study in general: The majority of expanded thyroid clonotypes above 0.001 also appeared in blood.

The receptor comes from a woman aged 25 to 39 with Graves' hyperthyroidism. The sequenced sample consisted of blood. This rearrangement joins TRBV29-1 to TRBJ1-1; D might be TRBD1 (6 bases). The CDR3 DNA sequence: TGCAGCGTTGAAGAGAGTGGACAGCTAGAAGCTTTCTTT. This sequence encodes CSVEESGQLEAFF.